These T cell receptor beta chains were read from a single sample in a study of T cell repertoires in cytomegalovirus infection. TCRdb reanalysed the reads using MiXCR and keeps one entry per CDR3 protein. The table lists approximately 280,000 distinct CDR3 sequences, roughly a fifth of them singletons. These receptors have no known antigen. Sequenced material: cultured PBMCs, taken from culture after CMV antigen stimulation. These receptors all stem from a human donor in good health (CMV status not recorded). Some clones in this sample may be carry-over from other donors' samples. Each CDR3 is given with its conserved first and last residue. A D gene is named only where the DNA matches it firmly. Clone size is given for some rows only: seen once, a few or many times, or a class if the clone is expanded.

V gene: TRBV29-1
D gene: NA
J gene: TRBJ2-7
clone size: many
CDR3 protein: CSAEREGSYEQYF
CDR3 DNA: TGCAGCGCCGAAAGGGAAGGTAGCTACGAGCAGTACTTC

V gene: TRBV7-2
D gene: NA
J gene: TRBJ1-2
clone size: many
CDR3 protein: CASSLDLSYGYTF
CDR3 DNA: TGTGCCAGCAGCTTAGATCTCAGCTATGGCTACACCTTC

V gene: TRBV20-1
D gene: TRBD2
J gene: TRBJ2-1
clone size: NA
CDR3 protein: CSARTGTSGSNEQFF
CDR3 DNA: TGCAGTGCTAGGACGGGGACTAGCGGGAGTAATGAGCAGTTCTTC

V gene: TRBV7-2
D gene: TRBD2
J gene: TRBJ2-5
clone size: many
CDR3 protein: CASSLGRGSGKVTQYF
CDR3 DNA: TGTGCCAGCAGCTTGGGAAGAGGTAGCGGGAAAGTGACCCAGTACTTC

V gene: TRBV6-6
D gene: NA
J gene: TRBJ1-3
clone size: NA
CDR3 protein: CASSESRTVSGNTIYF
CDR3 DNA: TGTGCCAGCAGTGAGTCGAGAACAGTCTCTGGAAACACCATATATTTT

V gene: TRBV7-2
D gene: TRBD1
J gene: TRBJ2-5
clone size: many
CDR3 protein: CASRISGGETQYF
CDR3 DNA: TGTGCCAGCCGAATTTCAGGGGGAGAGACCCAGTACTTC

V gene: TRBV12-3/TRBV12-4
D gene: TRBD1
J gene: TRBJ1-1
clone size: many
CDR3 protein: CASSFGRGGIEAFF
CDR3 DNA: TGTGCCAGCAGTTTCGGCAGGGGGGGCATTGAAGCTTTCTTT

V gene: TRBV12-3/TRBV12-4
D gene: TRBD2
J gene: TRBJ2-1
clone size: many
CDR3 protein: CASSLAGNGYNEQFF
CDR3 DNA: TGTGCCAGCAGCCTAGCGGGAAACGGGTACAATGAGCAGTTCTTC

V gene: TRBV7-2
D gene: NA
J gene: TRBJ2-1
clone size: many
CDR3 protein: CASSRGRASGLNNEQFF
CDR3 DNA: TGTGCCAGCAGCCGGGGGCGCGCTAGCGGCCTCAACAATGAGCAGTTCTTC

V gene: TRBV7-9
D gene: NA
J gene: TRBJ2-5
clone size: NA
CDR3 protein: CASSRLYQETQYF
CDR3 DNA: TGTGCCAGCAGCCGACTATACCAAGAGACCCAGTACTTC

V gene: TRBV4-2
D gene: TRBD2
J gene: TRBJ2-3
clone size: NA
CDR3 protein: CASSQLLRQLAGTDTQYF
CDR3 DNA: TGTGCCAGCAGCCAGCTATTAAGGCAACTAGCGGGAACAGATACGCAGTATTTT

V gene: TRBV7-2
D gene: TRBD2
J gene: TRBJ2-7
clone size: many
CDR3 protein: CASSLVVGLAGEQYF
CDR3 DNA: TGTGCCAGCAGCTTAGTGGTGGGACTAGCGGGGGAGCAGTACTTC

V gene: TRBV28
D gene: NA
J gene: TRBJ1-5
clone size: NA
CDR3 protein: CASSSFSNQPQHF
CDR3 DNA: TGTGCCAGCAGTTCTTTTAGCAATCAGCCCCAGCATTTT

V gene: TRBV27
D gene: NA
J gene: TRBJ1-2
clone size: NA
CDR3 protein: CASSSRQYGYTF
CDR3 DNA: TGTGCCAGCAGTTCGAGGCAGTATGGCTACACCTTC

V gene: TRBV15
D gene: TRBD2
J gene: TRBJ2-1
clone size: few
CDR3 protein: CATSRGLAKNEQFF
CDR3 DNA: TGTGCCACCAGCAGGGGACTAGCGAAGAATGAGCAGTTCTTC

V gene: TRBV28
D gene: NA
J gene: TRBJ2-1
clone size: many
CDR3 protein: CASSTQGSLPYNEQFF
CDR3 DNA: TGTGCCAGCAGTACCCAGGGTTCCCTCCCTTACAATGAGCAGTTCTTC

V gene: TRBV28
D gene: NA
J gene: TRBJ1-1
clone size: NA
CDR3 protein: CASSSFISSESWGAEAFF
CDR3 DNA: TGTGCCAGCAGTTCATTCATATCCTCCGAGTCGTGGGGCGCTGAAGCTTTCTTT

V gene: TRBV11-3
D gene: NA
J gene: TRBJ1-1
clone size: many
CDR3 protein: CASSMAGGMNTEAFF
CDR3 DNA: TGTGCCAGCAGCATGGCCGGGGGGATGAACACTGAAGCTTTCTTT

V gene: TRBV6-5
D gene: TRBD1
J gene: TRBJ2-5
clone size: NA
CDR3 protein: CASSDTDRPKRETQYF
CDR3 DNA: TGTGCCAGCAGTGACACGGACAGGCCAAAGCGGGAGACCCAGTACTTC

V gene: TRBV20-1
D gene: TRBD2
J gene: TRBJ2-1
clone size: NA
CDR3 protein: CSAATSGSPREQFF
CDR3 DNA: TGCAGTGCTGCCACTAGCGGGAGTCCCCGTGAGCAGTTCTTC

V gene: TRBV7-2
D gene: TRBD1
J gene: TRBJ2-5
clone size: many
CDR3 protein: CASSSGQGTETQYF
CDR3 DNA: TGTGCCAGCAGCTCCGGACAGGGGACAGAGACCCAGTACTTC

V gene: TRBV7-2
D gene: TRBD2
J gene: TRBJ2-3
clone size: many
CDR3 protein: CASSLGLAGGSTQYF
CDR3 DNA: TGTGCCAGCAGCTTAGGGCTAGCGGGAGGAAGTACGCAGTATTTT

V gene: TRBV6-2/TRBV6-3
D gene: NA
J gene: TRBJ1-1
clone size: NA
CDR3 protein: CASRLTPSTEAFF
CDR3 DNA: TGTGCCAGCAGATTGACCCCAAGCACTGAAGCTTTCTTT

V gene: TRBV11-2
D gene: TRBD2
J gene: TRBJ2-1
clone size: NA
CDR3 protein: CASSLAPGTSGSNEQFF
CDR3 DNA: TGTGCCAGCAGCTTAGCCCCCGGGACTAGCGGATCCAATGAGCAGTTCTTC

V gene: TRBV7-2
D gene: TRBD1
J gene: TRBJ1-1
clone size: many
CDR3 protein: CASTQAGGNTEAFF
CDR3 DNA: TGTGCCAGCACCCAAGCAGGGGGGAACACTGAAGCTTTCTTT

V gene: TRBV4-3
D gene: NA
J gene: TRBJ1-5
clone size: few
CDR3 protein: CASSQDFNQPQHF
CDR3 DNA: TGCGCCAGCAGCCAAGACTTCAATCAGCCCCAGCATTTT

V gene: TRBV19
D gene: NA
J gene: TRBJ1-2
clone size: few
CDR3 protein: CASSYLQGLGYTF
CDR3 DNA: TGTGCCAGTAGTTACCTACAGGGACTCGGCTACACCTTC

V gene: TRBV7-2
D gene: TRBD1
J gene: TRBJ1-1
clone size: many
CDR3 protein: CASTYTGQGREAFF
CDR3 DNA: TGTGCCAGCACCTATACTGGACAGGGGAGAGAAGCTTTCTTT

V gene: TRBV7-6
D gene: NA
J gene: TRBJ2-3
clone size: few
CDR3 protein: CASSLGRVVRTDTQYF
CDR3 DNA: TGTGCCAGCAGCTTAGGGCGCGTAGTGAGGACAGATACGCAGTATTTT

V gene: TRBV6-2/TRBV6-3
D gene: NA
J gene: TRBJ2-1
clone size: NA
CDR3 protein: CASSGGGQNLRPGFF
CDR3 DNA: TGTGCCAGCAGTGGGGGGGGCCAAAACCTGAGGCCGGGGTTCTTC

V gene: TRBV6-5
D gene: NA
J gene: TRBJ1-2
clone size: few
CDR3 protein: CASSYSPRFTMGGYTF
CDR3 DNA: TGTGCCAGCAGTTACTCGCCCAGGTTTACTATGGGGGGCTACACCTTC

V gene: TRBV7-6
D gene: NA
J gene: TRBJ2-4
clone size: many
CDR3 protein: CASSLIGPGLKNIQYF
CDR3 DNA: TGTGCCAGCAGCTTAATAGGGCCAGGCCTCAAAAACATTCAGTACTTC

V gene: TRBV10-3
D gene: TRBD1
J gene: TRBJ1-2
clone size: NA
CDR3 protein: CAISDRTGGQGYTF
CDR3 DNA: TGTGCCATCAGTGACCGGACAGGGGGCCAGGGCTACACCTTC

V gene: TRBV27
D gene: NA
J gene: TRBJ2-1
clone size: few
CDR3 protein: CASTFGNEQFF
CDR3 DNA: TGTGCCAGCACTTTTGGGAATGAGCAGTTCTTC

V gene: TRBV12-3/TRBV12-4
D gene: NA
J gene: TRBJ2-7
clone size: NA
CDR3 protein: CASSLGTGPAYEQYF
CDR3 DNA: TGTGCCAGCAGCCTAGGGACGGGTCCCGCCTACGAGCAGTACTTC

V gene: TRBV2
D gene: NA
J gene: TRBJ1-3
clone size: few
CDR3 protein: CASRFNRGNTIYF
CDR3 DNA: TGTGCCAGCAGATTCAACAGGGGAAACACCATATATTTT

V gene: TRBV7-2
D gene: NA
J gene: TRBJ2-5
clone size: many
CDR3 protein: CASSLEGGETQYF
CDR3 DNA: TGTGCCAGCAGCTTAGAGGGGGGGGAGACCCAGTACTTC

V gene: TRBV19
D gene: TRBD2
J gene: TRBJ2-1
clone size: few
CDR3 protein: CASSMNGGSEQFF
CDR3 DNA: TGTGCCAGTAGTATGAACGGGGGGAGTGAGCAGTTCTTC

V gene: TRBV20-1
D gene: TRBD2
J gene: TRBJ2-1
clone size: NA
CDR3 protein: CSARGGASGSSYNEQFF
CDR3 DNA: TGCAGTGCTAGGGGGGGGGCTAGCGGGAGCTCCTACAATGAGCAGTTCTTC

V gene: TRBV27
D gene: TRBD2
J gene: TRBJ2-4
clone size: NA
CDR3 protein: CASSQMGGSKNIQYF
CDR3 DNA: TGTGCCAGCTCCCAGATGGGAGGGTCCAAAAACATTCAGTACTTC

V gene: TRBV12-3/TRBV12-4
D gene: NA
J gene: TRBJ1-5
clone size: few
CDR3 protein: CASSLGNGGQPQHF
CDR3 DNA: TGTGCCAGCAGTTTGGGCAACGGCGGGCAGCCCCAGCATTTT

V gene: TRBV11-2
D gene: NA
J gene: TRBJ2-3
clone size: NA
CDR3 protein: CASSRTQGFGTDTQYF
CDR3 DNA: TGTGCCAGCAGCCGAACACAGGGTTTTGGGACAGATACGCAGTATTTT

V gene: TRBV7-2
D gene: TRBD2
J gene: TRBJ2-7
clone size: NA
CDR3 protein: CASSHLGLASGYEQYF
CDR3 DNA: TGTGCCAGCAGCCACCTGGGACTAGCGTCGGGCTACGAGCAGTACTTC

V gene: TRBV7-9
D gene: TRBD2
J gene: TRBJ2-1
clone size: NA
CDR3 protein: CASSRGLAGAHEQFF
CDR3 DNA: TGTGCCAGCAGCCGGGGACTAGCGGGAGCCCATGAGCAGTTCTTC

V gene: TRBV7-9
D gene: NA
J gene: TRBJ2-2
clone size: many
CDR3 protein: CASSLPGVSAGELFF
CDR3 DNA: TGTGCCAGCAGCTTACCCGGGGTATCTGCCGGGGAGCTGTTTTTT

V gene: TRBV7-8
D gene: NA
J gene: TRBJ2-2
clone size: few
CDR3 protein: CASSTTKNRAAGELFF
CDR3 DNA: TGTGCCAGCAGCACCACAAAAAACAGGGCGGCCGGGGAGCTGTTTTTT

V gene: TRBV7-8
D gene: NA
J gene: TRBJ2-5
clone size: few
CDR3 protein: CASSLTTPGRRETQYF
CDR3 DNA: TGTGCCAGCAGCCTGACCACGCCGGGGAGGAGGGAGACCCAGTACTTC

V gene: TRBV11-2
D gene: NA
J gene: TRBJ2-1
clone size: NA
CDR3 protein: CASSLGGLDNEQFF
CDR3 DNA: TGTGCCAGCAGCTTGGGGGGACTCGACAATGAGCAGTTCTTC

V gene: TRBV6-5
D gene: NA
J gene: TRBJ2-3
clone size: NA
CDR3 protein: CASSYPLGTQYF
CDR3 DNA: TGTGCCAGCAGTTACCCTTTGGGTACGCAGTATTTT

V gene: TRBV6-5
D gene: NA
J gene: TRBJ1-4
clone size: NA
CDR3 protein: CASSYSADANEKLFF
CDR3 DNA: TGTGCCAGCAGTTACTCGGCGGACGCTAATGAAAAACTGTTTTTT

V gene: TRBV10-3
D gene: TRBD1
J gene: TRBJ1-6
clone size: few
CDR3 protein: CAIRQGGQSPLHF
CDR3 DNA: TGTGCCATCAGGCAGGGGGGCCAATCACCCCTCCACTTT

V gene: TRBV10-2
D gene: TRBD1
J gene: TRBJ2-1
clone size: few
CDR3 protein: CASREGQGAKNEQFF
CDR3 DNA: TGCGCCAGCAGGGAAGGACAGGGGGCGAAGAATGAGCAGTTCTTC

V gene: TRBV7-2
D gene: NA
J gene: TRBJ2-3
clone size: NA
CDR3 protein: CASSLVVGGTDTQYF
CDR3 DNA: TGTGCCAGCAGCTTAGTCGTCGGAGGCACAGATACGCAGTATTTT